This section outlines one TCR beta chain sequence together with its context. Its antigen is still unknown. The data were obtained in a study of blood T cells in healthy people across ages. Donor samples were obtained from healthy Caucasian individuals from Russia, aged 6 to 90. A J-beta primer mix and a sample-barcoded 5' primer were used in a second PCR of roughly 6 to 11 cycles. MiXCR, applied by TCRdb to the 5' RACE reads, yields one record per CDR3 protein. This sample has 800,000 to 1,300,000 distinct CDR3 sequences, with under 30% found just once. Germline V lookup: CDR1 MNHNS, CDR2 SASEGT. The V gene lost 3 bases and the J gene lost 11 bases, with 13 bases spanning the gap. The CDR3 is made up of 12 amino acids. General study results and limits: No conclusive comparison of naive versus antigen-experienced cells was possible with unsorted PBMCs.

This sample also belongs to another study, concerning T cells of mothers and their children. That report notes: All RNA that had been extracted was used for cDNA synthesis at roughly 1.6 ug per 15 ul. No clones detected were persistent microchimeric T cell clones.

This TCR derives from a girl aged 2 to 9 in good health. The sequenced sample consisted of blood. V and J are TRBV6-1 and TRBJ1-1; possibly TRBD1 for D (6 bases). The CDR3 DNA sequence: TGTGCCAGCAGTGATGGACAGCCGGGTGCTTTCTTT. Translation: CASSDGQPGAFF.